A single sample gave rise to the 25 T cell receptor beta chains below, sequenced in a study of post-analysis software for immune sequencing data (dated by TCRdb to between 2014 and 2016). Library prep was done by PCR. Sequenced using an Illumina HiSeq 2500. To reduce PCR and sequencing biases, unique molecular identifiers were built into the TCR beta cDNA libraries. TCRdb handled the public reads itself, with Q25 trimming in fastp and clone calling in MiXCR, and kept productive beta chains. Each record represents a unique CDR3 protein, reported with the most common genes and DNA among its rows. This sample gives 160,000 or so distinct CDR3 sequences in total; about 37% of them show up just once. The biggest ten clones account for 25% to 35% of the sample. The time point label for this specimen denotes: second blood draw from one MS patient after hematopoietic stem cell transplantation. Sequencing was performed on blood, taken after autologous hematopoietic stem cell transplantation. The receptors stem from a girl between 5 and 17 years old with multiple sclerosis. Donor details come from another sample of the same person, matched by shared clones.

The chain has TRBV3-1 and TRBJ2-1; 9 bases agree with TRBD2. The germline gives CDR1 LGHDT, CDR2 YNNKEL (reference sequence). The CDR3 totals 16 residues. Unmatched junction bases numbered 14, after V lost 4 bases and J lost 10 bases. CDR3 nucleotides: TGTGCCAGCAGCCCCGCGGTAGCGGGAGTGCGTGACGAGCAGTTCTTC. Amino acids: CASSPAVAGVRDEQFF.

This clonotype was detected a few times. The CDR3 DNA follows: TGCAGCGTCGCCGGGACAGGGCGCACTGAAGCTTTCTTT. Translated, it gives CSVAGTGRTEAFF. The rearrangement links TRBV29-1 to TRBJ1-1; 9 bases are shared with TRBD1. The CDR3 spans 13 residues. CDR1 is SQVTM, CDR2 ANQGSEA, per germline. Trimming at V came to 6 bases and at J to 4 bases, leaving 6 bases not matched to a gene.

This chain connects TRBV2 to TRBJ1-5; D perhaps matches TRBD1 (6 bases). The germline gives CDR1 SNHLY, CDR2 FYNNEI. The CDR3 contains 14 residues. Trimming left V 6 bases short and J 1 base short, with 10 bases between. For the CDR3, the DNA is TGTGCCAGCAGCGGACAGTTGAGCAATCAGCCCCAGCATTTT. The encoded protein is CASSGQLSNQPQHF.

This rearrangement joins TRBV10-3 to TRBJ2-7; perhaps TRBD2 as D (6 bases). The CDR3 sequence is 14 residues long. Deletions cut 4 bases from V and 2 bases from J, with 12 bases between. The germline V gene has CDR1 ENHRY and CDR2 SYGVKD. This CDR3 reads CAISAGTPTYEQYF. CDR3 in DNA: TGTGCCATCAGTGCCGGGACTCCAACCTACGAGCAGTACTTC.

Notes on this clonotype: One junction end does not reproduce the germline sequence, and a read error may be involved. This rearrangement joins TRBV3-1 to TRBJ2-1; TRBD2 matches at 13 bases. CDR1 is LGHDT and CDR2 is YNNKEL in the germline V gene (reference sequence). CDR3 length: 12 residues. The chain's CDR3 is CVSSPRTSGGFF. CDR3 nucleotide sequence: TGTGTCAGCAGCCCCCGGACTAGCGGGGGGTTCTTC.

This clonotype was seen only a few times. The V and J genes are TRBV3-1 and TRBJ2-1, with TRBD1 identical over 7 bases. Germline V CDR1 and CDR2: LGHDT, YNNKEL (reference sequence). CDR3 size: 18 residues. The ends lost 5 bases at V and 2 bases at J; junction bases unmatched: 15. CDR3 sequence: CASSEGPQGPRPYNEQFF. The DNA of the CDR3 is TGTGCCAGCAGCGAAGGCCCACAGGGGCCTCGGCCCTACAATGAGCAGTTCTTC.

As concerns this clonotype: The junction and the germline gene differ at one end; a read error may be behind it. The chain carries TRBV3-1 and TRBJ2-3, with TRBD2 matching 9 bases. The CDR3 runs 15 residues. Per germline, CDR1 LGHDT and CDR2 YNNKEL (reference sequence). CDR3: CASSPAGGSIDTQYF. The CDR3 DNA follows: TGTGCCAGCAGCCCCGCGGGAGGGAGCATAGATACGCAGTATTTT.

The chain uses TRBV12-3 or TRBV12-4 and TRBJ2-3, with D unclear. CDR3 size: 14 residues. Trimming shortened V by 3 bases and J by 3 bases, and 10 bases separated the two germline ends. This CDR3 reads CASSFLSWTDTQYF. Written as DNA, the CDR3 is TGTGCCAGCAGTTTTCTCTCCTGGACAGATACGCAGTATTTT.

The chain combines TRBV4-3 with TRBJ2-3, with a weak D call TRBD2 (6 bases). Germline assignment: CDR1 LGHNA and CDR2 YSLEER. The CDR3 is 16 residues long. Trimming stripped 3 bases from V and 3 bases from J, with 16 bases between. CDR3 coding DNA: TGCGCCAGCAGCCATAACCCGGGAGCTACAACAGATACGCAGTATTTT. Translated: CASSHNPGATTDTQYF.

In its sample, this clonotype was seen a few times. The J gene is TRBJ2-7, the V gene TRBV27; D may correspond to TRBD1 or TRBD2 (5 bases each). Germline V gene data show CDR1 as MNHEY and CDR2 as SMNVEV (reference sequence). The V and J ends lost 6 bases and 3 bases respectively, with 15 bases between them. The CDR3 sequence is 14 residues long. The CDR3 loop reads CASSYRRGGYEQYF. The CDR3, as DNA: TGTGCCAGCAGCTATCGACGGGGCGGCTACGAGCAGTACTTC.

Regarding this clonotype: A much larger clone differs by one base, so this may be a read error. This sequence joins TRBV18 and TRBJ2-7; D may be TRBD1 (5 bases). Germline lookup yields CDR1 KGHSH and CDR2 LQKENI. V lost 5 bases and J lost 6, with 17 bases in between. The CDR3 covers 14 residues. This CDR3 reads CASSRMDMASEQYF. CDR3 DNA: TGTGCCAGCTCAAGGATGGACATGGCAAGCGAGCAGTACTTC.

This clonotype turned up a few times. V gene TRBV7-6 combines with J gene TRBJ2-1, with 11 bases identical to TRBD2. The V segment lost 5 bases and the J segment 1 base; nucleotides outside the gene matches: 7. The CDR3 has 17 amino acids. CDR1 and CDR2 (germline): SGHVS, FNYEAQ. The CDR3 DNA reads TGTGCCAGCAGCCATGGGACTAGCGGAGCGTCCTACAATGAGCAGTTCTTC. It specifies CASSHGTSGASYNEQFF.

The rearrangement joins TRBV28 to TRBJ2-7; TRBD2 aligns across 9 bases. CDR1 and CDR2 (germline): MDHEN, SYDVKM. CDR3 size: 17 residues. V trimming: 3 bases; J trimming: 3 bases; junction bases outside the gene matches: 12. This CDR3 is CASSFWGIQRGDYEQYF. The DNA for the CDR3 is TGTGCCAGCAGTTTTTGGGGGATCCAGCGGGGGGACTACGAGCAGTACTTC. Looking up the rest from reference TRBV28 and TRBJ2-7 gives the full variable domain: DVKVTQSSRYLVKRTGEKVFLECVQDMDHENMFWYRQDPGLGLRLIYFSYDVKMKEKGDIPEGYSVSREKKERFSLILESASTNQTSMYLCASSFWGIQRGDYEQYFGPGTRLTVT.

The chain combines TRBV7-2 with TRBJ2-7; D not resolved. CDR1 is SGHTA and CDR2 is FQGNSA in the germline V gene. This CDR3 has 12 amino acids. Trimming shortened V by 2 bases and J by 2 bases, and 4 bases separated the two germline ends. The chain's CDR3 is CASSLPAYEQYF. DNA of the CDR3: TGTGCCAGCAGCTTACCCGCCTACGAGCAGTACTTC.

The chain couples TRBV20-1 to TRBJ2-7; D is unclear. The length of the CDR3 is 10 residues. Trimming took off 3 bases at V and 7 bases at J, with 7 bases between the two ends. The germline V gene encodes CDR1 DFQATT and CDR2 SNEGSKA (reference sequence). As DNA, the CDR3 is TGCAGTGCTAGTTCGCGGGAGCAGTACTTC. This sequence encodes CSASSREQYF.

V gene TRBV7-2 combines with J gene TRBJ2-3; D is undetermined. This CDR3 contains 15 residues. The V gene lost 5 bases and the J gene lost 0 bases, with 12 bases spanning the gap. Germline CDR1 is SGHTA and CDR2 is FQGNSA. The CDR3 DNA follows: TGTGCCAGCAGCCCAATGGGCCCTAGCACAGATACGCAGTATTTT. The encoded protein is CASSPMGPSTDTQYF. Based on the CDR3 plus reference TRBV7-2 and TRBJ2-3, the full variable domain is GAGVSQSPSNKVTEKGKDVELRCDPISGHTALYWYRQSLGQGLEFLIYFQGNSAPDKSGLPSDRFSAERTGGSVSTLTIQRTQQEDSAVYLCASSPMGPSTDTQYFGPGTRLTVL.

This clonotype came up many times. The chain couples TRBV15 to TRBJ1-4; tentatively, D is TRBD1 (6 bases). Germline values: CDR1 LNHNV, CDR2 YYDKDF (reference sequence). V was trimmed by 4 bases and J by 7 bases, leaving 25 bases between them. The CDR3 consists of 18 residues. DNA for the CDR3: TGTGCCACCAGCAACCTGGGGGGCTGGTTGATCGGGAGTGAAAAACTGTTTTTT. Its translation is CATSNLGGWLIGSEKLFF.

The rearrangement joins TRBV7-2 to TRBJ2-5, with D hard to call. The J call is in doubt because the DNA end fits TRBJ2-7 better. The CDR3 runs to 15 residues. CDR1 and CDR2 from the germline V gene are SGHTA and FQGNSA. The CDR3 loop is CASSSSFSAGREQYF. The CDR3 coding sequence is TGTGCCAGCAGCAGCAGCTTTAGTGCAGGCCGCGAGCAGTACTTC.

In DNA form, the CDR3 reads TGTGCCAGCAGCGGACAGCCACATCAGCCCCAGCATTTT. Translated: CASSGQPHQPQHF. The genes are TRBV6-2 or TRBV6-3 and TRBJ1-5; a weak D match, TRBD1 (6 bases). The CDR3 has 13 residues. V lost 6 bases, J lost 5 bases, and 11 bases lay in between. Germline values: CDR1 MNHEY, CDR2 SVGEGT.

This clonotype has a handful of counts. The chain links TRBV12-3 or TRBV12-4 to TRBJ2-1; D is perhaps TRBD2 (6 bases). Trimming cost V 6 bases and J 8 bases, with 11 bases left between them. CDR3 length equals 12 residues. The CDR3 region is CASSGSQDEQFF. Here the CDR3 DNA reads TGTGCCAGCAGCGGGAGTCAGGATGAGCAGTTCTTC.

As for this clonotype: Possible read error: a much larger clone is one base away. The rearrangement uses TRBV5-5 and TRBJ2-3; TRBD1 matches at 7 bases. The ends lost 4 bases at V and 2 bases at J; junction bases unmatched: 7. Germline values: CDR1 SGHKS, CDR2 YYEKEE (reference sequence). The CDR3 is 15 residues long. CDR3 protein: CASSLKTGHTDTQYF. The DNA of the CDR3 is TGTGCCAGCAGCCTCAAGACAGGGCACACAGATACGCAGTATTTT.

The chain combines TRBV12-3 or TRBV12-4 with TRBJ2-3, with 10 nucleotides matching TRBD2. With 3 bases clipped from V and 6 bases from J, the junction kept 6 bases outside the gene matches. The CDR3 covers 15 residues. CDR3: CASSFSSGGPDTQYF. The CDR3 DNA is TGTGCCAGCAGTTTCTCTAGCGGGGGCCCTGATACGCAGTATTTT.

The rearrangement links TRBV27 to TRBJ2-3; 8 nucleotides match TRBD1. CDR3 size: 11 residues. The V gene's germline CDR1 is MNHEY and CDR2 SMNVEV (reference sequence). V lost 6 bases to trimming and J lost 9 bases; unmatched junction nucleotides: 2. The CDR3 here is CASRGQATQYF. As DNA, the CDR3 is TGTGCCAGCAGGGGACAGGCCACGCAGTATTTT.

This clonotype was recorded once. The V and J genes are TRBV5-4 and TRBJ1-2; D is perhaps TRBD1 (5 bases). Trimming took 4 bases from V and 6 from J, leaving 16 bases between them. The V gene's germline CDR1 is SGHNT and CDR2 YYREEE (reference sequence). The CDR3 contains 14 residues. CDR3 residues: CASSRGDRFHGYTF. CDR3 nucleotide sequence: TGTGCCAGCAGCAGAGGGGATCGGTTTCATGGCTACACCTTC.

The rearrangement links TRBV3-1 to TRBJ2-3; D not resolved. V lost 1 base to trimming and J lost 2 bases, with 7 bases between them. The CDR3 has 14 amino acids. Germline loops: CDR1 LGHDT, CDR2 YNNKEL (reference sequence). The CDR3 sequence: CASSQGLLTDTQYF. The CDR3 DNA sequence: TGTGCCAGCAGCCAAGGACTTCTCACAGATACGCAGTATTTT.